A single sample is the source of the 21 T cell receptor beta chains below, sequenced in a study of cytomegalovirus exposure and HLA in healthy donors. The PCR contained 60 Vbeta and 13 Jbeta primers. The assay was immunoSEQ multiplex PCR, and TCRdb's table has in-frame clones only and misses some. The sample records about 60,000 clones, 70% to 90% being singletons. Sequenced: PBMCs. The receptors here all came from a male donor in good health and CMV-seronegative.

The rearrangement links TRBV7-3 to TRBJ1-4; D may be TRBD1 (5 bases). Per germline, CDR1 SGHTA and CDR2 FQGTGA. This CDR3 region has 13 residues. The V and J ends lost 0 bases and 6 bases respectively, with 5 bases between them. CDR3 nucleotides: TGTGCCAGCAGCTTAACCAGGGATGAAAAACTGTTTTTT. It is translated as CASSLTRDEKLFF.

The chain is built from TRBV4-2 and TRBJ1-2, with TRBD1 matching 9 bases. V shed 3 bases, J shed 7 bases, and the junction held 3 bases outside the gene matches. The CDR3 spans 13 residues. Germline V gene data show CDR1 as LGHNA and CDR2 as YNFKEQ. CDR3 bases: TGTGCCAGCAGCCAGGGACAGGGTGCTGGCTACACCTTC. The encoded protein is CASSQGQGAGYTF.

The rearrangement joins TRBV18 to TRBJ1-1, with 9 bases matching TRBD1. Germline V gene lookup returns CDR1 KGHSH and CDR2 LQKENI. V trimming: 2 bases; J trimming: 6 bases; junction bases outside the gene matches: 4. The CDR3 length is 14 residues. As DNA, the CDR3 is TGTGCCAGCTCACCATACACAGGGGGCTCTGAAGCTTTCTTT. Residues: CASSPYTGGSEAFF.

Concerning this clone: At one end the junction does not follow the germline gene, possibly because of a read error. The chain has TRBV25-1 and TRBJ2-3, with D perhaps TRBD2 (5 bases). The CDR3 runs 15 residues. Per the germline V gene, CDR1 is MGHDK and CDR2 is SYGVNS. The CDR3 sequence: CASSESLSSTDAQYF. The CDR3 DNA reads as TGTGCCAGCAGTGAATCACTTTCTAGCACAGATGCGCAGTATTTT.

The genes are TRBV30 and TRBJ2-3; 9 positions match TRBD2. This CDR3 has 13 residues. Losses at the gene ends were 8 bases for V and 6 bases for J; bases not matched to a gene: 9. CDR1 and CDR2 (germline): GTSNPN, SVGIG (reference sequence). CDR3 amino acids: CAREGLAFDTQYF. CDR3 sequence (DNA): TGTGCCCGGGAGGGACTAGCCTTCGATACGCAGTATTTT.

The chain couples TRBV6-6 to TRBJ2-3; a weak D match, TRBD2 (7 bases). This CDR3 contains 14 residues. Germline-derived CDR1 and CDR2 are MNHNY and SVGAGI (reference sequence). Deletions cut 10 bases from V and 2 bases from J, with 16 bases between. The CDR3 region is CATRTGGHTDTQYF. CDR3 bases: TGTGCCACTCGAACGGGGGGACACACAGATACGCAGTATTTT.

The rearrangement uses TRBV4-2 and TRBJ2-7; 11 nucleotides agree with TRBD2. The CDR3 loop spans 16 amino acids. Trimming cost V 3 bases and J 0 bases; bases outside gene matches: 4. Germline V lookup: CDR1 LGHNA, CDR2 YNFKEQ. The CDR3 here is CASSHSTSGTSYEQYF. CDR3 nucleotide sequence: TGTGCCAGCAGCCATTCGACTAGCGGGACCTCCTACGAGCAGTACTTC.

V is TRBV29-1 and J is TRBJ2-1, with 8 nucleotides matching TRBD2. Germline-derived CDR1 and CDR2 are SQVTM and ANQGSEA. This CDR3 spans 18 amino acids. The V gene end was trimmed by 4 bases and the J gene end by 4 bases; junction bases not matched to a gene: 18. The CDR3 DNA reads as TGCAGCGTTGGGTGGGTTGCGGGGGGCCCGAACCTTTACAATGAGCAGTTCTTC. It translates to CSVGWVAGGPNLYNEQFF.

The chain carries TRBV10-3 and TRBJ2-5; 10 nucleotides agree with TRBD2. V was clipped by 0 bases and J by 2 bases; unmatched bases: 6. The germline gives CDR1 ENHRY, CDR2 SYGVKD. The CDR3 has 17 amino acids. The CDR3 bases are TGTGCCATCAGTGAGTCGGAACTAGCGGGGACACAAGAGACCCAGTACTTC. It is translated as CAISESELAGTQETQYF.

Here the CDR3 reads CASSKMGSGEREDTQYF. The CDR3, as DNA: TGTGCCAGCAGCAAAATGGGGAGCGGGGAGAGGGAAGATACGCAGTATTTT. V and J are TRBV21-1 and TRBJ2-3; no check of the table's D call, TRBD2, against the DNA was made. TRBV21-1 is a listed pseudogene. The CDR3 runs to 17 residues.

The chain links TRBV10-3 to TRBJ1-6; unclear D gene. Deletions cut 9 bases from V and 7 bases from J, with 7 bases between. Germline V gene data show CDR1 as ENHRY and CDR2 as SYGVKD. The CDR3 is 11 amino acids. The CDR3: CAILLNSPLHF. CDR3 nucleotide sequence: TGTGCCATTCTACTAAATTCACCCCTCCACTTT.

This rearrangement joins TRBV10-3 to TRBJ2-5, with 10 bases fitting TRBD1. The DNA end lines up better with TRBJ2-7; the J call may be wrong. Germline assignment: CDR1 ENHRY and CDR2 SYGVKD. The CDR3 spans 15 residues. As DNA, the CDR3 is TGTGCCATCAGTGAGGGACGGGACAGGGGCTACGAGCAGTACTTC. Residues: CAISEGRDRGYEQYF.

The CDR3 DNA reads as TGTGCCAGCAGCTTAGTAACAGATGAGCAGTACTTC. This encodes CASSLVTDEQYF. The chain couples TRBV7-2 to TRBJ2-7; D gene ambiguous. Trimming stripped 1 base from V and 7 bases from J, with 8 bases between. The germline V gene encodes CDR1 SGHTA and CDR2 FQGNSA. The CDR3 runs 12 residues.

This clone was seen a few times. The rearrangement links TRBV9 to TRBJ1-2; 11 bases line up with TRBD1. J was trimmed by 2 bases and V by 3 bases; bases with no gene match: 6. Germline loops: CDR1 SGDLS, CDR2 YYNGEE. CDR3 size: 16 residues. The CDR3 DNA follows: TGTGCCAGCAGCGCGTACCGGGACAGGGGGAACTATGGCTACACCTTC. Translation: CASSAYRDRGNYGYTF.

The chain is built from TRBV7-9 and TRBJ1-1; D not resolved. Germline V gene lookup returns CDR1 SEHNR and CDR2 FQNEAQ (reference sequence). V dropped 5 bases and J dropped 6 bases, with 19 bases sitting between them. CDR3 length: 15 residues. CDR3 sequence: CASSPERGGYSEAFF. In DNA form, the CDR3 reads TGTGCCAGCAGCCCTGAGCGGGGAGGGTATTCTGAAGCTTTCTTT.

The gene calls are TRBV11-2 and TRBJ2-7; the match to TRBD2 covers 7 bases. The V and J ends lost 10 bases and 0 bases, in that order; junction bases with no gene match: 6. This CDR3 contains 13 residues. Germline V lookup: CDR1 SGHAT, CDR2 FQNNGV. CDR3 amino acids: CATRPGGSYEQYF. CDR3 bases: TGTGCCACCCGACCGGGGGGCTCCTACGAGCAGTACTTC.

The chain joins TRBV4-3 to TRBJ2-2; D is ambiguous. This CDR3 is built from 13 residues. Trimming stripped 0 bases from V and 3 bases from J, with 2 bases between. Germline CDR1 reads LGHNA; CDR2 reads YSLEER. The CDR3 bases are TGCGCCAGCAGCCAAGACTACACCGGGGAGCTGTTTTTT. It specifies CASSQDYTGELFF.

The gene calls are TRBV30 and TRBJ1-1, with 10 bases that match TRBD1. The V gene end was trimmed by 0 bases and the J gene end by 1 base; junction bases not matched to a gene: 2. This CDR3 is built from 15 residues. From germline, CDR1 is GTSNPN and CDR2 SVGIG (reference sequence). CDR3 amino acids: CAWSVGDRGNTEAFF. The CDR3 nucleotides are TGTGCCTGGAGTGTAGGGGACAGGGGGAACACTGAAGCTTTCTTT.

The gene calls are TRBV5-1 and TRBJ1-3; TRBD1 is a possible D gene (6 bases). Trimming stripped 0 bases from V and 7 bases from J, with 11 bases between. The CDR3 is 14 residues long. Germline V gives CDR1 SGHRS, CDR2 YFSETQ. The CDR3 DNA follows: TGCGCCAGCAGCTTGGACAGGGACGTGAACACCATATATTTT. It encodes CASSLDRDVNTIYF.

V gene TRBV14 combines with J gene TRBJ1-1; TRBD1 might be the D (5 bases). Germline values: CDR1 SGHDN, CDR2 FVKESK. Between the trimmed V and J ends, which lost 3 bases and 8 bases, there was a span of 10 bases. The CDR3 totals 12 residues. CDR3 in DNA: TGTGCCAGCAGCCACGGGGGGTTAGAAGCTTTCTTT. Amino acids: CASSHGGLEAFF. The full variable domain, its missing parts supplied by reference TRBV14 and TRBJ1-1, is EAGVTQFPSHSVIEKGQTVTLRCDPISGHDNLYWYRRVMGKEIKFLLHFVKESKQDESGMPNNRFLAERTGGTYSTLKVQPAELEDSGVYFCASSHGGLEAFFGQGTRLTVV.

The gene calls are TRBV28 and TRBJ1-5; TRBD1 matches 9 bases. Germline loops: CDR1 MDHEN, CDR2 SYDVKM. Trimming at V came to 5 bases and at J to 7 bases, leaving 9 bases not matched to a gene. This CDR3 has 15 residues. The CDR3 DNA follows: TGTGCCAGCAGTCTACCACAGGGGGCCCGACAGCCCCAGCATTTT. Amino acid sequence: CASSLPQGARQPQHF.